This T cell receptor (beta chain) originates from a study of blood T cell repertoires in COVID-19. As for the study in general: The samples span acute and convalescent COVID-19 from the United States, Italy and Spain.

Participants reported their clinical history, and cohort assignment relied on those reports. Within the 2 weeks before study entry, each person in the exposed group met a COVID-19 case. The CDR3 runs 17 residues. In germline, CDR1 is SGHRS, CDR2 YFSETQ. Trimming took 5 bases from V and 1 from J, leaving 18 bases between them. TCRdb's table, derived via immunoSEQ multiplex PCR, lists solely in-frame clones and lacks some. Of about 140,000 clones in the sample, less than 85% were seen once. V and J are TRBV5-1 and TRBJ2-2, with D tentatively TRBD2 (6 bases). This clonotype was obtained from a woman aged 18-29 years who had been exposed to COVID-19. Sequences were obtained from PBMCs or T cells enriched from blood (not recorded which). The CDR3, as DNA: TGCGCCAGCAGGTCGGGACTCCGAGAAATGAACACCGGGGAGCTGTTTTTT. Residues: CASRSGLREMNTGELFF.